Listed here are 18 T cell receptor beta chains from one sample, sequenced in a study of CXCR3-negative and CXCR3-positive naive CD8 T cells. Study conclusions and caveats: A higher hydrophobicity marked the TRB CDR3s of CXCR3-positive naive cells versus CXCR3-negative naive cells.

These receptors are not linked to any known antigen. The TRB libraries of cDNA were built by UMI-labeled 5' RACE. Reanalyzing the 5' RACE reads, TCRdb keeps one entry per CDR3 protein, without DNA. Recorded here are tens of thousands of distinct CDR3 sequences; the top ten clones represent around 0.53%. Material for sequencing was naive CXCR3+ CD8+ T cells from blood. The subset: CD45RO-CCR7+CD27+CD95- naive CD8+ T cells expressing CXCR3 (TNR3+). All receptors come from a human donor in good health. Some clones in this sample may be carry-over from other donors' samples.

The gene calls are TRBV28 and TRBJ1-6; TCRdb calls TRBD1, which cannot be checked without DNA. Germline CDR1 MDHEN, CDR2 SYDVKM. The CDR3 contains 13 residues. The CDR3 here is CASRPEGDSPLHF.

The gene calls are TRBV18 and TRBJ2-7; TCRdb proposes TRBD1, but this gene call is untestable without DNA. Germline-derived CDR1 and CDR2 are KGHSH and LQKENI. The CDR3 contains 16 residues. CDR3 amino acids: CASFTFVKQGWVEQYF.

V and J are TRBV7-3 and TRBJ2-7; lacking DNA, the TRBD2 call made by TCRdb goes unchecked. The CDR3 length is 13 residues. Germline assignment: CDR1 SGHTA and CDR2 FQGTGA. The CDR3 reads CASSLGPKDEQYF. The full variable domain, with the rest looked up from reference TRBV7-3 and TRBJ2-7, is GAGVSQTPSNKVTEKGKYVELRCDPISGHTALYWYRQSLGQGPEFLIYFQGTGAADDSGLPNDRFFAVRPEGSVSTLKIQRTERGDSAVYLCASSLGPKDEQYFGPGTRLTVT.

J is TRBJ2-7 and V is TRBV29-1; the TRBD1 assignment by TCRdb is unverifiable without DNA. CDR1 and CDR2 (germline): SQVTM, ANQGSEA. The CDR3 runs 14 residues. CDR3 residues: CSAAGTGVSYEQYF.

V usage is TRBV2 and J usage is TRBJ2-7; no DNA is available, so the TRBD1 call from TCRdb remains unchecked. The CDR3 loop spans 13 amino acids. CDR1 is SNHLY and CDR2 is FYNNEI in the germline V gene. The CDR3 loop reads CASSLTGPTFPYF.

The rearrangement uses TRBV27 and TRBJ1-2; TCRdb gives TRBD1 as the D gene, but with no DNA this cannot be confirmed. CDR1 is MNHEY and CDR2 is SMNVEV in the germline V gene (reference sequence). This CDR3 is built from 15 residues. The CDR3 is CASSLSTGGYYGYTF.

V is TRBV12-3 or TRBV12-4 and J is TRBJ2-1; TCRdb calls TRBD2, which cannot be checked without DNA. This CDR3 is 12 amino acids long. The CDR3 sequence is CASRVTSAEQFF.

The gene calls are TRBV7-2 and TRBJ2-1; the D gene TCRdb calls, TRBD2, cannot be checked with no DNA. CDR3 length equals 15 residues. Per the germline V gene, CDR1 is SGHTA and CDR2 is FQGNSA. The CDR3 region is CASRPTSGGYNEQFF.

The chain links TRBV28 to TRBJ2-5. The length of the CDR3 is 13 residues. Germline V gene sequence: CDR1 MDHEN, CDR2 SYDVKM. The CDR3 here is CASSLSLQETQYF.

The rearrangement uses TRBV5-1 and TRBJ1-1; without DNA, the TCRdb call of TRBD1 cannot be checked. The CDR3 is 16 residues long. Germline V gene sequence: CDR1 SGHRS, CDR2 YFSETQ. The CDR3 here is CASSLTGRGAGTEAFF.

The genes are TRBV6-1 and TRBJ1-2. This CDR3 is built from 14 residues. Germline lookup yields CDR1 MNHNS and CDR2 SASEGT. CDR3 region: CASSESWGLDGYTF.

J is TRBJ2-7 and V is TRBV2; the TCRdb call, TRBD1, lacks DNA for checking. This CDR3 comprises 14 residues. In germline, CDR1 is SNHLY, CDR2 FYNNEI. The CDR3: CASTLTQSSYEQYF.

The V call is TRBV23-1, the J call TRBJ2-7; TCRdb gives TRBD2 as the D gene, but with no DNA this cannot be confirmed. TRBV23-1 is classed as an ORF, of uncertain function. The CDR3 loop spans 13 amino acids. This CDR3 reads CASRPEGGDEQYF.

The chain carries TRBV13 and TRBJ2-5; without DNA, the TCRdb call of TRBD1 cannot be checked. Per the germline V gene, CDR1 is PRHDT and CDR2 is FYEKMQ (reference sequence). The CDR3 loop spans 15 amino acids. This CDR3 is CASSLDRVTGETQYF.

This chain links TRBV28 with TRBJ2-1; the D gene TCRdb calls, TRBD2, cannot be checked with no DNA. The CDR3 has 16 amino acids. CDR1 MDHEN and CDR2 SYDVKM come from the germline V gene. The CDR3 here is CASSREGEGFYNEQFF.

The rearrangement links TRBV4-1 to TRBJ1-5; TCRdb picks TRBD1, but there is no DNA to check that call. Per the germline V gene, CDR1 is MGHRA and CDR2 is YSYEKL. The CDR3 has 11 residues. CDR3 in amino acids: CACSQGETQHF.

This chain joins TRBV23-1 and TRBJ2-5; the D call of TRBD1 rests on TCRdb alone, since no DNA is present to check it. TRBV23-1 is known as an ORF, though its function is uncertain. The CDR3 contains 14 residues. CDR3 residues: CASVPTGVRETQYF.

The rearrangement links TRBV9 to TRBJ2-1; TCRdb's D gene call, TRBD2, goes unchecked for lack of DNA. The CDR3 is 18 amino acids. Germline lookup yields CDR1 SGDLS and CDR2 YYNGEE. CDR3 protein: CASSVRLQGLAGENEQFF. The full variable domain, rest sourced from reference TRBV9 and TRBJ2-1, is DSGVTQTPKHLITATGQRVTLRCSPRSGDLSVYWYQQSLDQGLQFLIQYYNGEERAKGNILERFSAQQFPDLHSELNLSSLELGDSALYFCASSVRLQGLAGENEQFFGPGTRLTVL.